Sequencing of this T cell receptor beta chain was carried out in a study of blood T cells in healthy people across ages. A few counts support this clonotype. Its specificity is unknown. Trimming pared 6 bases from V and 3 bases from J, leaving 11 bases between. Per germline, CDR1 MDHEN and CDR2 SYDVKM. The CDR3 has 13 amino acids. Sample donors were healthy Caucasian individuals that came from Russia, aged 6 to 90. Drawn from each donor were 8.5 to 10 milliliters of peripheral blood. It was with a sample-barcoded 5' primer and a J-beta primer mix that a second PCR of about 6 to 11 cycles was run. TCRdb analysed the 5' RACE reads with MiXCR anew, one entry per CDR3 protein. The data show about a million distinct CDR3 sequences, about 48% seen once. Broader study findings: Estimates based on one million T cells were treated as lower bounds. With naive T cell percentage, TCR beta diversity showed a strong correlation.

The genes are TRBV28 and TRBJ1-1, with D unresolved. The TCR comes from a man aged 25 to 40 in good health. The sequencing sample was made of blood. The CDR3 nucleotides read TGTGCCAGCAGGGGTGAATTGTACACTGAAGCTTTCTTT. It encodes CASRGELYTEAFF.